Below are 21 T cell receptor beta chains sequenced from a single sample in a study of T cells in Graves' hyperthyroidism and ophthalmopathy. Amplification targeted TCR beta CDR3 regions from RNA transcripts. RT-PCR in the first round (using the HTBI primer set) targeted the TCR CDR3. Each CDR3 protein is one row after TCRdb ran MiXCR on the multiplex PCR reads. The sample lists under 350,000 distinct CDR3 sequences, around a fifth occurring once. Sequencing was performed on blood. The receptor set was obtained from a woman in her 50s with Graves' hyperthyroidism.

In its sample, this clonotype was seen many times. The rearrangement uses TRBV20-1 and TRBJ2-1; perhaps TRBD2 as D (6 bases). CDR1 is DFQATT, CDR2 SNEGSKA, per germline (reference sequence). V lost 4 bases to trimming and J lost 2 bases, with 18 bases between them. The CDR3 extends over 16 amino acids. The CDR3 DNA follows: TGCAGTGCTATCCCCCCCGCCGGGAGCACCTACAATGAGCAGTTCTTC. Its protein product is CSAIPPAGSTYNEQFF.

This clonotype was recorded many times. This chain uses TRBV6-4 with TRBJ1-5; the match to TRBD1 covers 7 bases. CDR3 length equals 14 residues. Germline loops: CDR1 MRHNA, CDR2 SNTAGT. V was clipped by 5 bases and J by 7 bases; unmatched bases: 8. The CDR3 DNA is TGTGCCAGCAGTTCGCAGGGGGGCGGCCAGCCCCAGCATTTT. This gives the protein CASSSQGGGQPQHF.

The rearrangement uses TRBV9 and TRBJ2-2, with 8 nucleotides matching TRBD2. Germline values: CDR1 SGDLS, CDR2 YYNGEE. The CDR3 has 16 amino acids. Germline trimming cut 0 bases from V and 5 bases from J; bases unmatched to any gene: 6. CDR3: CASSVALASGTGELFF. The CDR3 DNA follows: TGTGCCAGCAGCGTAGCTTTGGCTAGCGGGACCGGGGAGCTGTTTTTT.

This clonotype has at least ten counts. The genes are TRBV27 and TRBJ1-2; tentative D call: TRBD1 (6 bases). V lost 4 bases, J lost 4 bases, and 13 bases lay in between. This CDR3 is 14 amino acids long. In germline, CDR1 is MNHEY, CDR2 SMNVEV (reference sequence). CDR3 region: CASSSGGQTYGYTF. CDR3 sequence (DNA): TGTGCCAGCAGTTCGGGAGGACAGACCTATGGCTACACCTTC.

This clonotype appeared many times. The chain uses TRBV6-1 and TRBJ2-7; 8 bases map to TRBD1. The trim removed 6 bases at V and 9 bases at J, leaving 7 bases unmatched. Germline assignment: CDR1 MNHNS and CDR2 SASEGT. This CDR3 spans 12 amino acids. The CDR3 reads CASRSGQGGQYF. In DNA form, the CDR3 reads TGTGCCAGCAGGTCAGGACAGGGAGGGCAGTACTTC.

This chain joins TRBV12-3 or TRBV12-4 and TRBJ1-4; no clear D. This CDR3 contains 13 residues. The V end lost 2 bases, the J end lost 10 bases, and 11 bases lay between the germline ends. The CDR3 coding sequence is TGTGCCAGCAGTTTATCTCTTTTGGGAAAACTGTTTTTT. Translating gives CASSLSLLGKLFF.

This clonotype was counted only a few times. V is TRBV24-1 and J is TRBJ2-7, with TRBD1 identical over 7 bases. In germline, CDR1 is KGHDR, CDR2 SFDVKD. The trim removed 3 bases at V and 3 bases at J, leaving 7 bases unmatched. The CDR3 covers 15 residues. The DNA of the CDR3 is TGTGCCACCAGTGATGTCGAAGGGGGCTTCTACGAGCAGTACTTC. Amino acid sequence: CATSDVEGGFYEQYF.

The chain recombines TRBV20-1 with TRBJ2-5; no reliable D call. Deletions cut 3 bases from V and 2 bases from J, with 13 bases between. Per the germline V gene, CDR1 is DFQATT and CDR2 is SNEGSKA (reference sequence). This CDR3 contains 14 residues. Written as DNA, the CDR3 is TGCAGTGCTAGCCTCCACAGCAGTCAAGAGACCCAGTACTTC. Translating gives CSASLHSSQETQYF.

V usage is TRBV11-3 and J usage is TRBJ2-1, with D maybe TRBD2 (5 bases). There are 12 residues in the CDR3. V lost 5 bases and J lost 8, with 10 bases in between. Germline CDR1 SGHNT, CDR2 YENEEA. The CDR3 DNA reads TGTGCCAGCAGCGTGTATAGCGATGAGCAGTTCTTC. Residues: CASSVYSDEQFF.

In this sample, this clonotype turned up once. This chain uses TRBV2 with TRBJ1-4; D not resolved. Trimming took off 5 bases at V and 5 bases at J, with 12 bases between the two ends. There are 14 residues in the CDR3. Looked up from germline, CDR1 is SNHLY and CDR2 is FYNNEI. The CDR3 DNA is TGTGCCAGCAGTTCGGCAGGCCACAATGAAAAACTGTTTTTT. Amino acid sequence: CASSSAGHNEKLFF.

The chain couples TRBV11-2 to TRBJ2-2; D not certain. Germline values: CDR1 SGHAT, CDR2 FQNNGV. Trimming removed 4 bases at V and 5 bases at J, with 8 bases between. The CDR3 totals 13 residues. The chain's CDR3 is CASSYKVTGELFF. The DNA for the CDR3 is TGTGCCAGCAGCTATAAGGTTACCGGGGAGCTGTTTTTT.

This clonotype was counted many times. The V gene is TRBV2, the J gene TRBJ2-1; weak D call: TRBD2 (6 bases). This CDR3 is 19 amino acids long. Germline V gives CDR1 SNHLY, CDR2 FYNNEI. V lost 5 bases to trimming and J lost 3 bases, with 26 bases between them. DNA of the CDR3: TGTGCCAGCAGTCGAAAGGGGAGGCCGACAATAGGGGTCTACAATGAGCAGTTCTTC. Protein sequence: CASSRKGRPTIGVYNEQFF.

This clonotype was seen many times. The chain links TRBV28 to TRBJ2-7; 9 bases fit TRBD2. Per the germline V gene, CDR1 is MDHEN and CDR2 is SYDVKM. This CDR3 contains 12 residues. V dropped 7 bases and J dropped 4; count of bases not matched to a gene: 2. CDR3 sequence: CASNSGRYEQYF. The CDR3 nucleotides are TGTGCCAGCAACAGCGGGAGGTACGAGCAGTACTTC.

This rearrangement joins TRBV12-3 or TRBV12-4 to TRBJ2-3; D not certain. V shed 3 bases and J shed 6 bases, with 4 bases lying between them. This CDR3 has 11 amino acids. This chain's CDR3 is CASSFQDTQYF. The CDR3 DNA sequence: TGTGCCAGCAGTTTTCAGGATACGCAGTATTTT.

This clonotype was counted many times. This sequence joins TRBV5-1 and TRBJ2-7, with 10 nucleotides matching TRBD2. Germline CDR1 and CDR2: SGHRS and YFSETQ. Germline trimming cut 0 bases from V and 2 bases from J; bases unmatched to any gene: 8. The CDR3 is made up of 17 amino acids. The DNA of the CDR3 is TGCGCCAGCAGCTTGGCCGGAGCGGGAGGGCCCCCCTACGAGCAGTACTTC. It encodes CASSLAGAGGPPYEQYF.

This clonotype was seen repeatedly, ten times or more. V usage is TRBV15 and J usage is TRBJ2-1; TRBD2 might be the D (6 bases). From germline, CDR1 is LNHNV and CDR2 YYDKDF (reference sequence). The CDR3 sequence is 16 residues long. V lost 0 bases and J lost 3, with 12 bases in between. This chain's CDR3 is CATSRDKSGFYNEQFF. The CDR3 coding sequence is TGTGCCACCAGCAGAGATAAGAGCGGGTTCTACAATGAGCAGTTCTTC.

V is TRBV4-1 and J is TRBJ1-4; 9 nucleotides line up with TRBD1. The germline V gene encodes CDR1 MGHRA and CDR2 YSYEKL. This CDR3 region has 15 residues. Unmatched junction bases numbered 4, after V lost 2 bases and J lost 6 bases. The CDR3 loop reads CASSQPGQGYEKLFF. CDR3 DNA sequence: TGCGCCAGCAGCCAACCGGGACAGGGTTATGAAAAACTGTTTTTT.

The chain has TRBV4-1 and TRBJ2-7; TRBD1 aligns across 7 bases. CDR1 MGHRA and CDR2 YSYEKL come from the germline V gene. The CDR3 runs 15 residues. J gave up 3 bases and V 1 base, and 6 bases lay outside the gene matches. CDR3 bases: TGCGCCAGCAGCCAAGCCGGACAGGTCAGCTACGAGCAGTACTTC. It translates to CASSQAGQVSYEQYF.

This clonotype has ten or more counts. The chain has TRBV5-1 and TRBJ1-1; the D is unclear. This CDR3 has 14 residues. Germline CDR1 reads SGHRS; CDR2 reads YFSETQ. V lost 0 bases, J lost 1 base, and 7 bases lay in between. The CDR3 spells CASSLAQQNTEAFF. The CDR3 DNA sequence: TGCGCCAGCAGCTTGGCCCAGCAGAACACTGAAGCTTTCTTT. Full variable domain (remainder filled in from reference TRBV5-1 and TRBJ1-1): KAGVTQTPRYLIKTRGQQVTLSCSPISGHRSVSWYQQTPGQGLQFLFEYFSETQRNKGNFPGRFSGRQFSNSRSEMNVSTLELGDSALYLCASSLAQQNTEAFFGQGTRLTVV.

This clonotype has ten or more counts. V is TRBV11-3 and J is TRBJ2-7, with TRBD1 identical over 9 bases. The CDR3 has 14 amino acids. CDR1 SGHNT and CDR2 YENEEA come from the germline V gene. V shed 5 bases, J shed 4 bases, and the junction held 6 bases outside the gene matches. This CDR3 reads CASSLWDRDYEQYF. CDR3 DNA sequence: TGTGCCAGCAGCCTCTGGGACAGGGATTACGAGCAGTACTTC.

This clonotype turned up a few times. The chain is built from TRBV7-9 and TRBJ2-7; 7 nucleotides agree with TRBD1. V lost 4 bases to trimming and J lost 5 bases; unmatched junction nucleotides: 14. This CDR3 has 16 amino acids. In germline, CDR1 is SEHNR, CDR2 FQNEAQ (reference sequence). The CDR3 sequence is CASSSRLAGGINEQYF. CDR3 nucleotide sequence: TGTGCCAGCAGCTCACGGTTGGCAGGGGGTATCAACGAGCAGTACTTC. Filled out from reference TRBV7-9 and TRBJ2-7, the complete variable domain reads DTGVSQNPRHKITKRGQNVTFRCDPISEHNRLYWYRQTLGQGPEFLTYFQNEAQLEKSRLLSDRFSAERPKGSFSTLEIQRTEQGDSAMYLCASSSRLAGGINEQYFGPGTRLTVT.